The 29 T cell receptor beta chains reported below all come from one sample, sequenced in a study of vaccination and CD4 T cells after COVID-19. Treatment: roughly 11-day PBMC culture with coronavirus spike peptide pools or control peptides (ViraFEST assay). For these TCRs, the target antigens are not known. Cultured CD4+ T cells had their DNA profiled by the Oncomine TCR Beta short-read assay. TCRdb reanalysed the PCR reads using MiXCR and keeps one entry per CDR3 protein. The table has about 6,800 distinct CDR3 sequences, around 25% seen once. The sample here was CD4+ T cells from blood, cultured in vitro, taken after SARS-CoV-2 vaccination. Source of these receptors: a human donor who had recovered from COVID-19.

In its sample, this clonotype was seen a few times. The J gene is TRBJ2-3, the V gene TRBV7-2; no clear D gene. This CDR3 has 13 residues. Between the trimmed V and J ends, which lost 5 bases and 4 bases, there was a span of 10 bases. Looked up from germline, CDR1 is SGHTA and CDR2 is FQGNSA. CDR3 region: CASSVMGPDTQYF. The CDR3 bases are TGTGCCAGCAGCGTGATGGGTCCAGATACGCAGTATTTT.

Judged by abundance, this clonotype is medium-sized. This sequence joins TRBV5-6 and TRBJ1-2; 12 bases match TRBD1. V lost 4 bases and J lost 4; bases outside the gene matches: 11. This CDR3 has 17 amino acids. Germline CDR1 is SGHDT and CDR2 is YYEEEE. The CDR3 region has the DNA TGTGCCAGCAGCCGTCCCGGGACAGGGGGCGCGGCCTATGGCTACACCTTC. Translating gives CASSRPGTGGAAYGYTF.

The chain recombines TRBV10-2 with TRBJ2-7; 13 bases are a match to TRBD2. The CDR3 is 16 amino acids. The germline V gene encodes CDR1 WSHSY and CDR2 SAAADI. V lost 4 bases to trimming and J lost 6 bases; unmatched junction nucleotides: 9. The CDR3 loop is CASSGAGTSGIGEQYF. The CDR3 coding sequence is TGCGCCAGCAGTGGGGCCGGGACTAGCGGGATTGGCGAGCAGTACTTC.

This clonotype is categorized as medium-sized. This chain links TRBV7-6 with TRBJ2-1, with 8 bases aligning to TRBD1. The germline V gene encodes CDR1 SGHVS and CDR2 FNYEAQ. This CDR3 comprises 15 residues. V lost 2 bases and J lost 4; bases outside the gene matches: 4. The CDR3 loop reads CASSLLQGAYNEQFF. CDR3 DNA sequence: TGTGCCAGCAGCTTACTGCAGGGGGCTTACAATGAGCAGTTCTTC.

This clonotype is judged medium-sized. V and J are TRBV6-5 and TRBJ2-7; 7 bases agree with TRBD1. Germline V lookup: CDR1 MNHEY, CDR2 SVGAGI. The CDR3 totals 15 residues. V shed 0 bases, J shed 5 bases, and the junction held 7 bases outside the gene matches. CDR3 coding DNA: TGTGCCAGCAGTTACTCGACGGCCAGGGGGAACGAGCAGTACTTC. This translates into CASSYSTARGNEQYF.

The chain has TRBV29-1 and TRBJ2-7; D is possibly TRBD1 (6 bases). Trimming removed 1 base from V and 2 bases from J, with 6 bases in between. Germline loops: CDR1 SQVTM, CDR2 ANQGSEA. This CDR3 is built from 12 residues. The CDR3 DNA follows: TGCAGCGTTGAAGGACAGGCCTACGAGCAGTACTTC. This encodes CSVEGQAYEQYF.

This rearrangement joins TRBV20-1 to TRBJ1-3; 7 bases match TRBD1. Germline V gene lookup returns CDR1 DFQATT and CDR2 SNEGSKA (reference sequence). The CDR3 length is 15 residues. The J segment lost 2 bases and the V segment lost 0 bases, leaving 4 bases of the junction unmatched. The CDR3 DNA reads as TGCAGTGCTAGAGATCCGAGGGGGCCTGGAAACACCATATATTTT. The encoded protein is CSARDPRGPGNTIYF.

The V gene is TRBV6-5, the J gene TRBJ2-1; the D is unclear. The length of the CDR3 is 15 residues. CDR1 MNHEY and CDR2 SVGAGI come from the germline V gene. V dropped 2 bases and J dropped 4 bases, with 12 bases sitting between them. The CDR3 DNA reads as TGTGCCAGCAGTTACCAAGCCTCACATTACAATGAGCAGTTCTTC. Amino acid sequence: CASSYQASHYNEQFF.

This clonotype was detected only a few times. The CDR3 region has the DNA TGTGCCAGCATGGCCGGGGTCGCGGAACATAGCAATCAGCCCCAGCATTTT. It specifies CASMAGVAEHSNQPQHF. This sequence joins TRBV27 and TRBJ1-5; D remains ambiguous. The CDR3 has 17 residues. V was shortened by 7 bases and J by 0 bases, with 19 bases between the two germline ends. Germline V gene sequence: CDR1 MNHEY, CDR2 SMNVEV (reference sequence).

This clonotype is medium-sized in the sample. The chain joins TRBV7-9 to TRBJ2-7; unclear D gene. The CDR3 spans 14 residues. V lost 3 bases, J lost 6 bases, and 15 bases lay in between. Germline CDR1 SEHNR, CDR2 FQNEAQ (reference sequence). CDR3 nucleotide sequence: TGTGCCAGCAGCTTTTTCCGGGCCGGGCCCGAGCAGTACTTC. This translates into CASSFFRAGPEQYF.

This clonotype was detected a few times. The rearrangement uses TRBV7-9 and TRBJ2-1; 7 bases align to TRBD2. Germline CDR1 SEHNR, CDR2 FQNEAQ (reference sequence). The CDR3 spans 15 residues. V lost 0 bases to trimming and J lost 6 bases; unmatched junction nucleotides: 5. The CDR3 protein is CASSLASGKPNEQFF. CDR3 nucleotide sequence: TGTGCCAGCAGCTTAGCCAGCGGGAAGCCCAATGAGCAGTTCTTC.

The chain employs TRBV27 and TRBJ2-7, with D possibly being TRBD2 (6 bases). Deletions cut 5 bases from V and 6 bases from J, with 23 bases between. CDR3 length: 16 amino acids. CDR1 is MNHEY, CDR2 SMNVEV, per germline (reference sequence). CDR3 nucleotide sequence: TGTGCCAGCAGTCCGGCACACCTGCCCGGGAGAGGCGAGCAGTACTTC. It encodes CASSPAHLPGRGEQYF.

This clonotype was seen more than once but under ten times. The genes are TRBV15 and TRBJ2-1; no clear D. The CDR3 is 11 residues long. The V and J ends lost 1 base and 10 bases respectively, with 5 bases between them. The germline V gene has CDR1 LNHNV and CDR2 YYDKDF (reference sequence). CDR3 sequence (DNA): TGTGCCACCAGCAGAGGTTCCGAGCAGTTCTTC. It encodes CATSRGSEQFF.

By frequency in the sample, this clonotype is hyperexpanded. V usage is TRBV7-2 and J usage is TRBJ1-2, with a tentative D call TRBD1 (5 bases). The V gene lost 4 bases and the J gene lost 4 bases, with 16 bases spanning the gap. CDR1 SGHTA and CDR2 FQGNSA come from the germline V gene. The CDR3 runs 15 residues. As DNA, the CDR3 is TGTGCCAGCAGCTCGAGTCGGGGGACGCTCTATGGCTACACCTTC. Translated: CASSSSRGTLYGYTF.

By proportion, this clonotype is medium-sized. The chain uses TRBV6-1 and TRBJ1-6; TRBD1 matches at 8 bases. V was pared by 2 bases and J by 10 bases, with 1 base of the junction left unmatched. Germline CDR1 is MNHNS and CDR2 is SASEGT. This CDR3 has 13 residues. The CDR3 DNA sequence: TGTGCCAGCAGTGAAACAGGGGGGTCACCCCTCCACTTT. It codes for CASSETGGSPLHF.

The chain employs TRBV2 and TRBJ1-5, with 10 positions matching TRBD1. Germline V gene lookup returns CDR1 SNHLY and CDR2 FYNNEI. V was pared by 7 bases and J by 3 bases, with 3 bases of the junction left unmatched. The CDR3 consists of 14 residues. Here the CDR3 reads CASTDRGSNQPQHF. The CDR3 DNA reads TGTGCCAGCACGGACAGGGGGTCCAATCAGCCCCAGCATTTT.

The chain employs TRBV19 and TRBJ1-1; D gene ambiguous. The CDR3 consists of 15 residues. Between the trimmed V and J ends, which lost 7 bases and 4 bases, there was a span of 19 bases. Germline V gene data show CDR1 as LNHDA and CDR2 as SQIVND (reference sequence). CDR3 coding DNA: TGTGCCAGTAAAGTTTTGGAGAGCGGGAGCACTGAAGCTTTCTTT. As protein: CASKVLESGSTEAFF.

The chain couples TRBV28 to TRBJ1-2; 8 bases fit TRBD1. After removal of 5 bases from V and 2 bases from J, the junction contained 10 bases not matched to a gene. Germline CDR1 MDHEN, CDR2 SYDVKM. The CDR3 has 16 residues. The CDR3 DNA reads TGTGCCAGCAGTGGAGCAACAGGGGGAAAGAACTATGGCTACACCTTC. It encodes CASSGATGGKNYGYTF.

This clonotype counts as medium-sized. The chain carries TRBV7-2 and TRBJ2-7; D unresolved. This CDR3 has 13 amino acids. The V gene's germline CDR1 is SGHTA and CDR2 FQGNSA. V lost 4 bases and J 2 bases, leaving 9 bases between the germline ends. The CDR3 protein is CASSSTPTYEQYF. The CDR3 bases are TGTGCCAGCAGCTCGACCCCCACCTACGAGCAGTACTTC.

This chain links TRBV20-1 with TRBJ2-7; perhaps TRBD1 as D (5 bases). Trimming took 2 bases from V and 4 from J, leaving 15 bases between them. CDR1 is DFQATT, CDR2 SNEGSKA, per germline (reference sequence). This CDR3 has 14 residues. The DNA of the CDR3 is TGCAGTGCTAGAAATATCTTGAAGGGGTACGAGCAGTACTTC. Protein sequence: CSARNILKGYEQYF.

This clonotype is medium-sized. The chain uses TRBV20-1 and TRBJ2-5; D uncertain. Trimming removed 4 bases from V and 0 bases from J, with 6 bases in between. Germline V gene lookup returns CDR1 DFQATT and CDR2 SNEGSKA (reference sequence). This CDR3 has 12 amino acids. The CDR3 spells CSANDNQETQYF. CDR3 sequence (DNA): TGCAGTGCTAACGATAACCAAGAGACCCAGTACTTC.

A remark on this clonotype: A read error may explain this, as a much larger clone is one base away. V and J are TRBV28 and TRBJ1-6; 7 nucleotides agree with TRBD1. CDR3 length: 14 residues. CDR1 MDHEN and CDR2 SYDVKM come from the germline V gene. J was trimmed by 7 bases and V by 6 bases; bases with no gene match: 6. CDR3 nucleotides: TGTGCCAGCAGCCGGGGACAGCCAAATTCACCCCTCCACTTT. It codes for CASSRGQPNSPLHF.

This sequence joins TRBV7-2 and TRBJ2-7, with D perhaps TRBD2 (8 bases). Trimming left V 4 bases short and J 4 bases short, with 38 bases between. This CDR3 region has 22 residues. Germline V gives CDR1 SGHTA, CDR2 FQGNSA. DNA of the CDR3: TGTGCCAGCAGCTCACGGGACAGCTTTAGGTCGGTCGGGACTAGAGGGGGTTACGAGCAGTACTTC. This sequence encodes CASSSRDSFRSVGTRGGYEQYF.

This clonotype has more than one count but fewer than ten. The rearrangement uses TRBV20-1 and TRBJ1-2; the match to TRBD1 covers 7 bases. CDR1 is DFQATT and CDR2 is SNEGSKA in the germline V gene (reference sequence). The ends lost 0 bases at V and 5 bases at J; junction bases unmatched: 12. This CDR3 is built from 16 residues. The CDR3 reads CSARDRGAGTDYGYTF. Written as DNA, the CDR3 is TGCAGTGCTAGAGATCGGGGGGCCGGGACAGATTATGGCTACACCTTC.

This clonotype was observed a few times. The chain has TRBV6-1 and TRBJ1-3, with D perhaps matching TRBD1 (5 bases). Germline values: CDR1 MNHNS, CDR2 SASEGT. V dropped 6 bases and J dropped 4 bases, with 13 bases sitting between them. The CDR3 sequence is 14 residues long. This CDR3 is CASSPRGDGNTIYF. The CDR3 coding sequence is TGTGCCAGCAGCCCCCGGGGGGACGGAAACACCATATATTTT.

This clonotype is deemed medium-sized (0.01 to 0.1%). The chain combines TRBV6-2 or TRBV6-3 with TRBJ1-2; D unresolved. V dropped 0 bases and J dropped 7 bases, with 15 bases sitting between them. CDR1 and CDR2 from the germline V gene are MNHEY and SVGEGT. The CDR3 totals 15 residues. For the CDR3, the DNA is TGTGCCAGCAGTTACTCGAGCGGCAGTACCAGTGGCTACACCTTC. This encodes CASSYSSGSTSGYTF.

The chain uses TRBV20-1 and TRBJ1-5; possible D gene TRBD1, 5 bases. Germline loops: CDR1 DFQATT, CDR2 SNEGSKA (reference sequence). V shed 0 bases and J shed 4 bases, with 13 bases lying between them. The CDR3 has 15 residues. The CDR3 DNA is TGCAGTGCTAGAGATCTTTTGACAGTAAATCAGCCCCAGCATTTT. Protein product: CSARDLLTVNQPQHF.

This clonotype was seen once. J is TRBJ2-1 and V is TRBV4-3; D is uncertain. Germline CDR1 LGHNA, CDR2 YSLEER. The CDR3 spans 13 residues. V lost 0 bases and J lost 9, with 9 bases in between. CDR3 in DNA: TGCGCCAGCAGCCAAGATCCTATGGGTGAGCAGTTCTTC. This gives the protein CASSQDPMGEQFF.

This clonotype was seen only a few times. V gene TRBV28 combines with J gene TRBJ1-6, with D perhaps matching TRBD1 (5 bases). The CDR3 has 14 amino acids. CDR1 MDHEN and CDR2 SYDVKM come from the germline V gene. Trimming took 5 bases from V and 7 from J, leaving 12 bases between them. The CDR3 DNA sequence: TGTGCCAGCAGTGCCGGGACGGGCAATTCACCCCTCCACTTT. This codes for CASSAGTGNSPLHF.